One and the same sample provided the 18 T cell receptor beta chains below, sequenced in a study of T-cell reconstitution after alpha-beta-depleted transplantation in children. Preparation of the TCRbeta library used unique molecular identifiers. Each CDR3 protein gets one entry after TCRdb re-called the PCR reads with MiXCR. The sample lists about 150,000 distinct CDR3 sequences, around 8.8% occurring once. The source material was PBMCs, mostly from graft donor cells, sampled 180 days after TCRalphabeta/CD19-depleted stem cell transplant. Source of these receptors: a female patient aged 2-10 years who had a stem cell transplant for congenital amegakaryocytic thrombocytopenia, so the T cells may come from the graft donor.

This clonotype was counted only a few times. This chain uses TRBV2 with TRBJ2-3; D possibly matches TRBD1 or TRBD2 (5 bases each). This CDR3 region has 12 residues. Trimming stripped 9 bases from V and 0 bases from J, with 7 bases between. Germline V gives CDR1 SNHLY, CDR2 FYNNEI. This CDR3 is CARRDSTDTQYF. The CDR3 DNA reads TGTGCCAGACGGGACAGCACAGATACGCAGTATTTT.

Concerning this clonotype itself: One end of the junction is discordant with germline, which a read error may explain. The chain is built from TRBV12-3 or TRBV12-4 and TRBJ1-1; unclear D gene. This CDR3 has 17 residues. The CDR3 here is CASSFHSGNPQNTGAFF. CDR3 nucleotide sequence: TGTGCCAGCAGTTTTCATTCGGGGAATCCCCAAAACACTGGAGCTTTCTTT.

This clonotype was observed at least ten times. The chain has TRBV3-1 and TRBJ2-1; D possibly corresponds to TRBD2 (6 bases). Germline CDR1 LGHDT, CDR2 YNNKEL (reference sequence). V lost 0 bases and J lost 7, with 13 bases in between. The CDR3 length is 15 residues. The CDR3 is CASSQEWNRENEQFF. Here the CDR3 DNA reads TGTGCCAGCAGCCAAGAGTGGAACCGGGAGAATGAGCAGTTCTTC.

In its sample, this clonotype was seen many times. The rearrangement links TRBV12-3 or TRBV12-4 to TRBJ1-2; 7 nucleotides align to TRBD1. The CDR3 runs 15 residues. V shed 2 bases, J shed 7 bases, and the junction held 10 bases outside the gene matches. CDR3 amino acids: CASSLSLQGNPGYTF. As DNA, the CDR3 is TGTGCCAGCAGTTTAAGTCTACAGGGGAACCCTGGCTACACCTTC.

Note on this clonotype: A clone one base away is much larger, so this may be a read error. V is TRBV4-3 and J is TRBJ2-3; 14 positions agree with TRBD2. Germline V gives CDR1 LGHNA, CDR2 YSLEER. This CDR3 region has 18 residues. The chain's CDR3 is CASTQAHGTSGSERSQYF. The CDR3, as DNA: TGCGCCAGCACCCAAGCTCACGGGACTAGCGGGAGTGAAAGGTCGCAGTATTTT.

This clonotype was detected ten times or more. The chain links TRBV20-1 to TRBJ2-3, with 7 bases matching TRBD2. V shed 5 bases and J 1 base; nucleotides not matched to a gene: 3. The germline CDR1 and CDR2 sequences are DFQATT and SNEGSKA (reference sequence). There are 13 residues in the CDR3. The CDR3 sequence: CSAFSGRTDTQYF. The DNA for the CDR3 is TGCAGTGCTTTTAGCGGGCGCACAGATACGCAGTATTTT.

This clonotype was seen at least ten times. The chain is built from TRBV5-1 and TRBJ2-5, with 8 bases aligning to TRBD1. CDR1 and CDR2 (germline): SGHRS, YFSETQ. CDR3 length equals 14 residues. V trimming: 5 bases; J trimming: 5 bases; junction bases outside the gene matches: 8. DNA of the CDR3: TGCGCCAGCAGTCCCGGGACAGGCTACGAGACCCAGTACTTC. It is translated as CASSPGTGYETQYF. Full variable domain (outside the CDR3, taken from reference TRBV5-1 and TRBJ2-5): KAGVTQTPRYLIKTRGQQVTLSCSPISGHRSVSWYQQTPGQGLQFLFEYFSETQRNKGNFPGRFSGRQFSNSRSEMNVSTLELGDSALYLCASSPGTGYETQYFGPGTRLLVL.

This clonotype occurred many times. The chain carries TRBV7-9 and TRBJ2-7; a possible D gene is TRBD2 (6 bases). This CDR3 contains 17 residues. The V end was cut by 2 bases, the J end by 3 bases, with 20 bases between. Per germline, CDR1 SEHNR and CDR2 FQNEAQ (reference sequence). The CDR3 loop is CASSLTVDEAGIYEQYF. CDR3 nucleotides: TGTGCCAGCAGCTTAACAGTAGACGAGGCGGGGATCTACGAGCAGTACTTC.

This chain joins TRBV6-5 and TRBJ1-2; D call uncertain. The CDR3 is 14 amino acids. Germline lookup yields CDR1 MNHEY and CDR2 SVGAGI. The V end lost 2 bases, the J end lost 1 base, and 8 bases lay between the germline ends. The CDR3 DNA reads TGTGCCAGCAGTTACGGGGAGAATAACTATGGCTACACCTTC. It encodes CASSYGENNYGYTF.

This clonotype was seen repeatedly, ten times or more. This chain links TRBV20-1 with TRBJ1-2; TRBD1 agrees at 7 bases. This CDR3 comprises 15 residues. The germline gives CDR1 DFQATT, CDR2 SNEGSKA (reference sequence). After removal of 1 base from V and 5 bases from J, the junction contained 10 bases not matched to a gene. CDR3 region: CSARGYRGLWYGYTF. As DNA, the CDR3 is TGCAGTGCTAGAGGATACAGGGGCCTTTGGTATGGCTACACCTTC.

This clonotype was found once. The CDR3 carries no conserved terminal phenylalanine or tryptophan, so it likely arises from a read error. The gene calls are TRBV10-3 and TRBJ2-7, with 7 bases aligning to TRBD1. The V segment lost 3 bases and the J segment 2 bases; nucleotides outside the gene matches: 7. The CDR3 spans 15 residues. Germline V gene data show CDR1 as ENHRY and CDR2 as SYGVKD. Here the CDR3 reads CAISDGDSLTYEQYL. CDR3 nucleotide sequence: TGTGCCATCAGTGACGGGGACAGCCTAACCTACGAGCAGTACTTG.

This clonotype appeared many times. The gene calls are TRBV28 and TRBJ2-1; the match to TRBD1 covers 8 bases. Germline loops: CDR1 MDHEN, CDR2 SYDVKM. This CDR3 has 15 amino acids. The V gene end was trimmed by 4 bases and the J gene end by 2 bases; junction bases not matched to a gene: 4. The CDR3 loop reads CASSSRQGTYNEQFF. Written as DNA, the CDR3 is TGTGCCAGCAGTTCCAGACAGGGGACCTACAATGAGCAGTTCTTC.

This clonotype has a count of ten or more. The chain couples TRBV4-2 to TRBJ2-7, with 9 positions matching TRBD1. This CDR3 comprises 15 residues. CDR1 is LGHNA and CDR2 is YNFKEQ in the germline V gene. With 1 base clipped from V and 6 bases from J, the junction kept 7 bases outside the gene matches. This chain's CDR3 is CASSQGDGTGSEQYF. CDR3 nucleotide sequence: TGTGCCAGCAGCCAAGGGGACGGGACAGGGAGCGAGCAGTACTTC.

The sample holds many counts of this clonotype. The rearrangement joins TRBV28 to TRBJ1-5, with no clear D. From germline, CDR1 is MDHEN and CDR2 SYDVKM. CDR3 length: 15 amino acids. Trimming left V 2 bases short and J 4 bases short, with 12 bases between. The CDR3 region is CASSLKGWGNQPQHF. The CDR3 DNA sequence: TGTGCCAGCAGTTTAAAGGGCTGGGGAAATCAGCCCCAGCATTTT.

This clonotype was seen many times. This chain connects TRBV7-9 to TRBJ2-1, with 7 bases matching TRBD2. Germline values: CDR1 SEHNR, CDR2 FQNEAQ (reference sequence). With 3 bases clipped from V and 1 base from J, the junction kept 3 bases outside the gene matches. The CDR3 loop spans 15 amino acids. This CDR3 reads CASSFPGGSYNEQFF. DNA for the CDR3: TGTGCCAGCAGCTTTCCCGGGGGGTCCTACAATGAGCAGTTCTTC.

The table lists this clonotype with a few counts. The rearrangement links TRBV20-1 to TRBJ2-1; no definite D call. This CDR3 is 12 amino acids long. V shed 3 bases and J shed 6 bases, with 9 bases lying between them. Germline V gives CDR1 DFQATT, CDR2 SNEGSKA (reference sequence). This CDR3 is CSASRPVNEQFF. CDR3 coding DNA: TGCAGTGCTAGTAGGCCAGTCAATGAGCAGTTCTTC.

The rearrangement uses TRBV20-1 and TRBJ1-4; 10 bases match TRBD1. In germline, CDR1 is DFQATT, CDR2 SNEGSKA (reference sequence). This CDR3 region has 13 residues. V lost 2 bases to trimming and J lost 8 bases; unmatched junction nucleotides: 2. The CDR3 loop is CSARWDRGEKLFF. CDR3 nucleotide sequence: TGCAGTGCTAGATGGGACAGGGGCGAAAAACTGTTTTTT.

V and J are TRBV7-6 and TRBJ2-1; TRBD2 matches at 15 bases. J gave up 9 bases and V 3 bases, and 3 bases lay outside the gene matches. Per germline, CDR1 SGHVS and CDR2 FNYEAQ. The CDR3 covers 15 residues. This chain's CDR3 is CASSLRTSGRGEQFF. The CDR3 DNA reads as TGTGCCAGCAGCTTGCGGACTAGCGGGAGGGGTGAGCAGTTCTTC.